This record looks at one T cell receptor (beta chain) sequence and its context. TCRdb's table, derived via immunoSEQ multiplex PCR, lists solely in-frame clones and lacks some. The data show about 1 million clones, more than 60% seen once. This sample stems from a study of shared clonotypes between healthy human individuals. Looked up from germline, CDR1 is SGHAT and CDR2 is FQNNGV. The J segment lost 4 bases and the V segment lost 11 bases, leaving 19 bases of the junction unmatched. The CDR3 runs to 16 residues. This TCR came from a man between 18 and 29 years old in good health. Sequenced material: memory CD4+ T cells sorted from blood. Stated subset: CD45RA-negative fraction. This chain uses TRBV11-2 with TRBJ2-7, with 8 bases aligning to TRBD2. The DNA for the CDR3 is TGTGCCCCGGGCCCTACCGGGAGGGCCAATATGTACGAGCAGTACTTC. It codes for CAPGPTGRANMYEQYF.